The T cell receptor (beta chain) described here comes from a study of T-cell reconstitution after alpha-beta-depleted transplantation in children. Study-level results: Several hundred expanded graft clones reportedly supplied alpha-beta T cells about two months after transplant.

This clonotype was recorded many times. What it binds is unknown. It was with unique molecular identifiers that the TCRbeta library was prepared. One entry per CDR3 protein results from TCRdb running MiXCR on the PCR reads. Counted here are approximately 32,000 distinct CDR3 sequences, roughly 6.7% occurring once; the ten biggest clones make up more than 20%. This receptor was taken from a child less than two years old who had a stem cell transplant for acute myeloid leukemia, so the T cells may come from the graft donor. The input for sequencing was peripheral blood, taken 60 days after TCRalphabeta/CD19-depleted stem cell transplant.

The CDR3 DNA reads TGTGCCAGCAGTTCAAGCGGGAGACCACAAGAGACCCAGTACTTC. Its translation is CASSSSGRPQETQYF. The V call is TRBV12-3 or TRBV12-4, the J call TRBJ2-5; 8 nucleotides align to TRBD2. V was pared by 4 bases and J by 2 bases, with 6 bases of the junction left unmatched. This CDR3 is built from 15 residues.